The next 11 T cell receptor beta chains were all read from a single sample in a study of T-cell reconstitution after alpha-beta-depleted transplantation in children. Library preparation (for TCRbeta) was performed with unique molecular identifiers. TCRdb reprocessed the PCR reads via MiXCR and lists one record per CDR3 protein. Of over 200,000 distinct CDR3 sequences in the sample, around 9.2% were seen once. The sequenced sample was PBMCs, mostly from graft donor cells, obtained 360 days after TCRalphabeta/CD19-depleted stem cell transplant. The receptors come from a male patient aged 2-15 years who had a stem cell transplant for acute myeloid leukemia, so the T cells may come from the graft donor.

Only a few counts were recorded for this clonotype. DNA of the CDR3: TGTGCCAGCAGCTTACGGGAGCGGGAGACCTCCAATGAGCAGTTCTTC. Translation gives CASSLRERETSNEQFF. V usage is TRBV7-9 and J usage is TRBJ2-1; 8 bases line up with TRBD2. The CDR3 runs 16 residues. CDR1 is SEHNR, CDR2 FQNEAQ, per germline (reference sequence). The J segment lost 6 bases and the V segment lost 2 bases, leaving 9 bases of the junction unmatched.

This clonotype came up many times. V is TRBV12-3 or TRBV12-4 and J is TRBJ2-1; D not certain. The ends were cut back, 7 bases at V and 9 bases at J, with 22 bases in the middle. CDR3 size: 15 residues. DNA for the CDR3: TGTGCCAGCATACCAACCTGGGGTGGGTCCTTTGAGCAGTTCTTC. Protein: CASIPTWGGSFEQFF.

This clonotype was seen many times. The gene calls are TRBV20-1 and TRBJ2-3; TRBD2 matches 10 bases. The trim removed 5 bases at V and 4 bases at J, leaving 9 bases unmatched. This CDR3 contains 15 residues. Germline V gene sequence: CDR1 DFQATT, CDR2 SNEGSKA (reference sequence). DNA for the CDR3: TGCAGTGCTCCCCTTAGCGGGGGGATTTCAGATACGCAGTATTTT. Protein sequence: CSAPLSGGISDTQYF.

The table lists this clonotype with many counts. V usage is TRBV12-3 or TRBV12-4 and J usage is TRBJ2-5; 7 bases fit TRBD2. The V gene end was trimmed by 5 bases and the J gene end by 5 bases; junction bases not matched to a gene: 8. The CDR3 consists of 14 residues. CDR3 loop: CASSLNGGTETQYF. In nucleotides, the CDR3 is TGTGCCAGCAGTCTTAACGGGGGGACGGAGACCCAGTACTTC.

This clonotype appeared a few times. The germline gene is not matched at one end of the junction; a read error may be the cause. V and J are TRBV7-8 and TRBJ2-1; TRBD1 aligns across 9 bases. Germline CDR1 and CDR2: SGHVS and FQNEAQ. This CDR3 contains 15 residues. Written as DNA, the CDR3 is TGTGCCAGCAACTTAGGACAGGGGACCTACAATGAGCAGTTCTTC. It yields the protein CASNLGQGTYNEQFF.

There are a few counts of this clonotype. V gene TRBV11-2 combines with J gene TRBJ2-1; D gene ambiguous. The CDR3 is made up of 14 amino acids. The germline gives CDR1 SGHAT, CDR2 FQNNGV. The germline V and J ends were trimmed by 5 bases and 2 bases, with 10 bases remaining between them. In DNA form, the CDR3 reads TGTGCCAGCAGCCCGGTTGGGGCCTACAATGAGCAGTTCTTC. Translating it yields CASSPVGAYNEQFF.

This clonotype occurred a few times. V is TRBV7-9 and J is TRBJ2-1, with 10 nucleotides matching TRBD2. The V gene's germline CDR1 is SEHNR and CDR2 FQNEAQ (reference sequence). This CDR3 comprises 15 residues. J gave up 5 bases and V 5 bases, and 6 bases lay outside the gene matches. The CDR3 here is CASSPLAGVNNEQFF. CDR3 nucleotide sequence: TGTGCCAGCAGCCCCCTAGCGGGGGTAAACAATGAGCAGTTCTTC.

The CDR3 DNA is TGTGCCATCAGTGAGTCGACTGGATTGGGCTACTACGAGCAGTACTTC. Translated: CAISESTGLGYYEQYF. The chain employs TRBV10-3 and TRBJ2-7; D is unclear. The V end was cut by 0 bases, the J end by 3 bases, with 15 bases between. Germline values: CDR1 ENHRY, CDR2 SYGVKD. CDR3 length: 16 residues.

This clonotype was seen ten or more times. This chain connects TRBV12-3 or TRBV12-4 to TRBJ2-1, with D unclear. V gave up 6 bases and J gave up 10 bases, with 16 bases separating them. CDR3 length: 13 amino acids. CDR3 protein: CASSPPVIPEQFF. The CDR3 nucleotides are TGTGCCAGCAGCCCACCCGTAATCCCAGAGCAGTTCTTC.

V is TRBV7-3 and J is TRBJ2-3; 9 nucleotides match TRBD1. J gave up 4 bases and V 3 bases, and 8 bases lay outside the gene matches. The CDR3 is 16 residues long. Per germline, CDR1 SGHTA and CDR2 FQGTGA. This CDR3 reads CASSLGRGQGPDTQYF. The CDR3 DNA follows: TGTGCCAGCAGCTTGGGCAGGGGACAGGGCCCAGATACGCAGTATTTT.

This clonotype was counted a few times. The V and J genes are TRBV6-1 and TRBJ2-3; D is unresolved. This CDR3 contains 14 residues. Germline V gene data show CDR1 as MNHNS and CDR2 as SASEGT. Trimming cost V 6 bases and J 0 bases, with 10 bases left between them. In nucleotides, the CDR3 is TGTGCCAGCAGCCGAATCTCTAGCACAGATACGCAGTATTTT. Protein sequence: CASSRISSTDTQYF.